This T cell receptor beta chain was identified in a study of Graves' ophthalmopathy and Graves' hyperthyroidism. RNA transcripts were the source from which TCR beta CDR3 regions were amplified. RT-PCR in the first round used HTBI primers; a second-round multiplex PCR followed. MiXCR, run by TCRdb on the multiplex PCR reads, gives a single entry per CDR3 protein. The sample consists of hundreds of thousands of distinct CDR3 sequences, approximately 21% of them appearing once. This CDR3 is 13 amino acids long. Germline values: CDR1 SGHTA, CDR2 FQGNSA. J lost 8 bases, V lost 1 base, and 4 bases had no gene match.

Sequenced input: peripheral blood. The chain has TRBV7-2 and TRBJ1-2; 7 nucleotides align to TRBD1. This receptor was identified in a woman under 30 with stable Graves' hyperthyroidism. Some clones in this sample may be carry-over from other donors' samples. The CDR3 region is CASSLVAGGGYTF. The CDR3 DNA reads TGTGCCAGCAGCTTAGTGGCAGGGGGAGGCTACACCTTC.